This T cell receptor (beta chain) derives from a study of shared clonotypes between healthy human individuals. On sorted subsets, replicate PCRs used approximately 190 ng DNA, or around 30,000 T cell genomes. Assay used: immunoSEQ multiplex PCR; TCRdb lists only in-frame clones, some missing. The data show over a million clones, 75% to 80% seen once. A CD45RA+ naive subset and a CD45RA-negative memory subset were split from CD4+ cells. The junction had 6 bases not matched to a gene; V was cut back by 0 bases and J by 7 bases. The CDR3 contains 15 residues. The germline CDR1 and CDR2 sequences are SGDLS and YYNGEE. Study-wide results and limits: The low donor count limited represented genetic and exposure-history diversity. Shared clonotypes across all four donors exceeded non-shared ones in generation probability.

This clone has a handful of counts. Its antigen remains unknown. This chain joins TRBV9 and TRBJ2-3, with 9 nucleotides matching TRBD2. Sequencing was done on a sample of memory CD4+ T cells from PBMCs. Sample subset: CD45RA-negative fraction. The clonotype comes from a man between 18 and 29 years old in good health. Some clones in this sample may be carry-over from other donors' samples. CDR3 residues: CASSVEAGGHYTQYF. For the CDR3, the DNA is TGTGCCAGCAGCGTAGAAGCGGGGGGTCATTATACGCAGTATTTT.